The rows below give T cell receptor beta chains drawn from one sample of a study of T-cell memory formation after mild COVID-19. Each CDR3 protein gets one entry after TCRdb re-called the 5' RACE reads with MiXCR. The sample consists of fewer than 250,000 distinct CDR3 sequences, over 15% of them appearing once. Sequencing used PBMCs or a T cell subset sorted from them (not recorded which). The receptor set was obtained from an adult woman who had mild COVID-19 (a few samples of this study predate the infection). Cell type and time point are not known. CDR3s include the opening cysteine and the closing phenylalanine or tryptophan. D genes are given only for firm matches. Clone size is given for some rows only: seen once, a few or many times, or a class if the clone is expanded.

j_gene: TRBJ2-7; v_gene: TRBV7-9; abundance: NA; d_gene: NA; CDR3aa: CALSRDYEQYF; CDR3nt: TGTGCCCTTAGCCGGGACTACGAGCAGTACTTC
j_gene: TRBJ1-2; v_gene: TRBV29-1; abundance: NA; d_gene: NA; CDR3aa: CSVSDSRYGYTF; CDR3nt: TGCAGCGTTTCGGACAGCCGTTATGGCTACACCTTC
j_gene: TRBJ1-2; v_gene: TRBV7-9; abundance: NA; d_gene: NA; CDR3aa: CASSSGRDYGYTF; CDR3nt: TGTGCCAGCAGCTCCGGCAGGGACTATGGCTACACCTTC
j_gene: TRBJ2-1; v_gene: TRBV24-1; abundance: NA; d_gene: NA; CDR3aa: CATRAGSVDEQFF; CDR3nt: TGTGCCACCAGGGCTGGGTCAGTCGATGAGCAGTTCTTC
j_gene: TRBJ2-7; v_gene: TRBV7-2; abundance: few; d_gene: NA; CDR3aa: CASSSGDGTSQQYF; CDR3nt: TGTGCCAGCAGCTCCGGGGACGGTACTTCTCAGCAGTACTTC
j_gene: TRBJ1-1; v_gene: TRBV5-1; abundance: NA; d_gene: NA; CDR3aa: CASSLVAGSGTEAFF; CDR3nt: TGCGCCAGCAGCTTGGTGGCAGGGTCGGGAACTGAAGCTTTCTTT
j_gene: TRBJ2-3; v_gene: TRBV15; abundance: many; d_gene: NA; CDR3aa: CATSTRHGNTDTQYF; CDR3nt: TGTGCCACCAGCACTAGACACGGAAACACAGATACGCAGTATTTT
j_gene: TRBJ1-2; v_gene: TRBV5-5; abundance: many; d_gene: NA; CDR3aa: CASSPGVNYGYTF; CDR3nt: TGTGCCAGCAGCCCCGGGGTCAACTATGGCTACACCTTC
j_gene: TRBJ2-1; v_gene: TRBV4-2; abundance: few; d_gene: TRBD2; CDR3aa: CASSQDRGRALEQFF; CDR3nt: TGTGCCAGCAGCCAAGATCGCGGGAGGGCCCTTGAGCAGTTCTTC
j_gene: TRBJ2-1; v_gene: TRBV24-1; abundance: NA; d_gene: TRBD1; CDR3aa: CATSDSHFRGLTYNEQFF; CDR3nt: TGTGCCACCAGTGACTCACATTTCAGGGGGCTTACCTACAATGAGCAGTTCTTC
j_gene: TRBJ1-4; v_gene: TRBV7-9; abundance: many; d_gene: TRBD1; CDR3aa: CASSLGQGNEKLFF; CDR3nt: TGTGCCAGCAGCTTGGGACAGGGAAATGAAAAACTGTTTTTT
j_gene: TRBJ1-5; v_gene: TRBV20-1; abundance: NA; d_gene: TRBD1; CDR3aa: CSARSYRGNQPQHF; CDR3nt: TGCAGTGCTAGATCTTACAGGGGGAATCAGCCCCAGCATTTT
j_gene: TRBJ1-1; v_gene: TRBV27; abundance: few; d_gene: NA; CDR3aa: CASSSPTLNTEAFF; CDR3nt: TGTGCCAGCAGTTCCCCGACACTGAACACTGAAGCTTTCTTT
j_gene: TRBJ1-1; v_gene: TRBV12-3/TRBV12-4; abundance: many; d_gene: NA; CDR3aa: CASSGGGGRNTEAFF; CDR3nt: TGTGCCAGCAGTGGGGGTGGGGGGCGCAACACTGAAGCTTTCTTT
j_gene: TRBJ2-5; v_gene: TRBV11-2; abundance: few; d_gene: NA; CDR3aa: CASSLAVSGLGSQYF; CDR3nt: TGTGCCAGCAGCTTAGCGGTTAGCGGCCTAGGGTCCCAGTACTTC
j_gene: TRBJ2-1; v_gene: TRBV20-1; abundance: NA; d_gene: TRBD1; CDR3aa: CSAPPGQYNEQFF; CDR3nt: TGCAGTGCTCCCCCGGGACAGTACAATGAGCAGTTCTTC
j_gene: TRBJ1-4; v_gene: TRBV5-1; abundance: NA; d_gene: TRBD1; CDR3aa: CASSRIGQDNEKLFF; CDR3nt: TGCGCCAGCAGCAGAATAGGACAGGATAATGAAAAACTGTTTTTT
j_gene: TRBJ2-2; v_gene: TRBV18; abundance: NA; d_gene: TRBD1; CDR3aa: CASSPPLRDRNTGELFF; CDR3nt: TGTGCCAGCTCACCACCGCTCCGGGACAGGAACACCGGGGAGCTGTTTTTT
j_gene: TRBJ2-7; v_gene: TRBV7-2; abundance: NA; d_gene: NA; CDR3aa: CASSLWQGGDEQYF; CDR3nt: TGTGCCAGCAGCTTGTGGCAGGGTGGGGACGAGCAGTACTTC
j_gene: TRBJ2-7; v_gene: TRBV12-3/TRBV12-4; abundance: few; d_gene: NA; CDR3aa: CASTLVRGEQYF; CDR3nt: TGTGCCAGCACCTTAGTAAGGGGCGAGCAGTACTTC
j_gene: TRBJ1-2; v_gene: TRBV20-1; abundance: medium-sized; d_gene: NA; CDR3aa: CSAARQAFSATPNYGYTF; CDR3nt: TGCAGTGCGGCGAGACAGGCATTCTCTGCGACCCCTAACTATGGCTACACCTTC
j_gene: TRBJ1-5; v_gene: TRBV6-6; abundance: NA; d_gene: NA; CDR3aa: CASSYPGTPSNQPQHF; CDR3nt: TGTGCCAGCAGTTACCCCGGGACTCCTAGCAATCAGCCCCAGCATTTT
j_gene: TRBJ2-2; v_gene: TRBV2; abundance: few; d_gene: NA; CDR3aa: CASTQRGTGELFF; CDR3nt: TGTGCCAGCACCCAACGGGGGACCGGGGAGCTGTTTTTT
j_gene: TRBJ2-7; v_gene: TRBV10-3; abundance: few; d_gene: TRBD1; CDR3aa: CAISAGTGGNEQYF; CDR3nt: TGTGCCATCAGCGCCGGGACAGGGGGCAACGAGCAGTACTTC
j_gene: TRBJ2-4; v_gene: TRBV30; abundance: few; d_gene: NA; CDR3aa: CAWTGRRVAKNIQYF; CDR3nt: TGTGCCTGGACCGGGCGCCGGGTAGCCAAAAACATTCAGTACTTC
j_gene: TRBJ2-2; v_gene: TRBV6-2/TRBV6-3; abundance: many; d_gene: TRBD1; CDR3aa: CASSYSTQGAGELFF; CDR3nt: TGTGCCAGCAGTTACTCGACACAGGGGGCCGGGGAGCTGTTTTTT
j_gene: TRBJ2-3; v_gene: TRBV5-1; abundance: NA; d_gene: NA; CDR3aa: CASSSRQSTDTQYF; CDR3nt: TGCGCCAGCAGCTCCCGACAGAGCACAGATACGCAGTATTTT
j_gene: TRBJ2-1; v_gene: TRBV12-3/TRBV12-4; abundance: many; d_gene: TRBD2; CDR3aa: CASSSLRDYFVGEQFF; CDR3nt: TGTGCCAGCAGTTCCCTCCGGGACTACTTCGTCGGGGAGCAGTTCTTC
j_gene: TRBJ2-5; v_gene: TRBV30; abundance: few; d_gene: NA; CDR3aa: CAWSVRGRGQETQYF; CDR3nt: TGTGCCTGGAGTGTAAGGGGGCGGGGCCAAGAGACCCAGTACTTC
j_gene: TRBJ1-5; v_gene: TRBV29-1; abundance: NA; d_gene: TRBD1; CDR3aa: CSVGDRGSQPQHF; CDR3nt: TGCAGCGTTGGGGACAGGGGTTCTCAGCCCCAGCATTTT
j_gene: TRBJ2-7; v_gene: TRBV24-1; abundance: NA; d_gene: TRBD1; CDR3aa: CATSDPGGSHEQYF; CDR3nt: TGTGCCACCAGTGACCCAGGGGGCTCCCACGAGCAGTACTTC
j_gene: TRBJ1-5; v_gene: TRBV6-2/TRBV6-3; abundance: NA; d_gene: NA; CDR3aa: CASKGFEGNQPQHF; CDR3nt: TGTGCCAGCAAGGGATTTGAGGGCAATCAGCCCCAGCATTTT
j_gene: TRBJ2-7; v_gene: TRBV7-2; abundance: few; d_gene: NA; CDR3aa: CASSPQTGPTYEQYF; CDR3nt: TGTGCCAGCAGCCCACAAACGGGCCCAACCTACGAGCAGTACTTC
j_gene: TRBJ2-7; v_gene: TRBV27; abundance: NA; d_gene: NA; CDR3aa: CASSLSAGPPYEQYF; CDR3nt: TGTGCCAGCAGTTTATCGGCAGGGCCCCCCTACGAGCAGTACTTC
j_gene: TRBJ2-5; v_gene: TRBV12-5; abundance: few; d_gene: NA; CDR3aa: CASEDSNQETQYF; CDR3nt: TGTGCTAGTGAAGACTCAAACCAAGAGACCCAGTACTTC
j_gene: TRBJ1-2; v_gene: TRBV20-1; abundance: few; d_gene: TRBD1; CDR3aa: CGGTGDNYGYTF; CDR3nt: TGCGGGGGGACAGGAGATAACTATGGCTACACCTTC